The 5 T cell receptor beta chains in this list originate from one sample, sequenced in a study of T cell responses to AZD1222 COVID-19 vaccine. Method: immunoSEQ multiplex PCR; TCRdb's copy keeps in-frame clones and lacks some. The sample consists of 120,000 or so clones, 91% of them appearing once. Sequenced material: peripheral blood, taken on day 0 of AZD1222 vaccination. The origin of the receptors is an adult in good health.

The gene calls are TRBV7-9 and TRBJ2-2; a weak D match, TRBD1 (6 bases). The V gene lost 6 bases and the J gene lost 3 bases, with 17 bases spanning the gap. CDR1 is SEHNR and CDR2 is FQNEAQ in the germline V gene (reference sequence). CDR3 length: 16 residues. CDR3 sequence: CASRTRQEDYTGELFF. In DNA form, the CDR3 reads TGTGCCAGCAGGACAAGACAGGAGGATTACACCGGGGAGCTGTTTTTT.

The rearrangement uses TRBV28 and TRBJ1-2, with D possibly TRBD1 on 6 matching bases. The V gene's germline CDR1 is MDHEN and CDR2 SYDVKM. There are 12 residues in the CDR3. The V end was cut by 8 bases, the J end by 6 bases, with 13 bases between. CDR3: CASLFRGNGYTF. The CDR3, as DNA: TGTGCCAGCCTTTTCAGGGGAAATGGCTACACCTTC.

V and J are TRBV28 and TRBJ1-2; a possible D gene is TRBD1 (6 bases). CDR3 length: 15 amino acids. Deletions cut 5 bases from V and 4 bases from J, with 17 bases between. The germline V gene encodes CDR1 MDHEN and CDR2 SYDVKM. As DNA, the CDR3 is TGTGCCAGCAGTCCGGACAGACCGGCGAGCTATGGCTACACCTTC. This sequence encodes CASSPDRPASYGYTF.

The CDR3 region has the DNA TGTGCCAGCATCCATAGACCCTCCCTCCATCAGCCCCAGCATTTT. It codes for CASIHRPSLHQPQHF. V is TRBV6-5 and J is TRBJ1-5; D gene ambiguous. V dropped 7 bases and J dropped 5 bases, with 18 bases sitting between them. Germline CDR1 MNHEY, CDR2 SVGAGI. The CDR3 consists of 15 residues.

The rearrangement links TRBV27 to TRBJ2-1, with 12 nucleotides matching TRBD2. From germline, CDR1 is MNHEY and CDR2 SMNVEV (reference sequence). The CDR3 runs 15 residues. V lost 6 bases and J lost 4; bases outside the gene matches: 4. CDR3 nucleotides: TGTGCCAGCAGCTCCGGGACTAGCGGGTACAATGAGCAGTTCTTC. Its translation is CASSSGTSGYNEQFF.